This T cell receptor (beta chain) was sequenced during a study of blood T cells in healthy people across ages. This clonotype has more than one count but fewer than ten. The CDR3 is made up of 13 amino acids. Germline V gene sequence: CDR1 GTSNPN, CDR2 SVGIG (reference sequence). V lost 3 bases and J lost 8, with 11 bases in between. A second PCR of 7 to 11 cycles used a sample-barcoded 5' primer and a J-beta primer mix. Each CDR3 protein is one row after TCRdb ran MiXCR on the 5' RACE reads. In the table there are approximately 780,000 distinct CDR3 sequences, more than 25% of which are singletons. The sample was also reused in another study, on T cells of mothers and their children.

This rearrangement joins TRBV30 to TRBJ1-6; D ambiguous. What was sequenced was blood. The TCR was taken from a boy younger than 18 in good health. DNA of the CDR3: TGTGCCTGGAGAGGGCCTGATTATTCACCCCTCCACTTT. Its protein product is CAWRGPDYSPLHF.